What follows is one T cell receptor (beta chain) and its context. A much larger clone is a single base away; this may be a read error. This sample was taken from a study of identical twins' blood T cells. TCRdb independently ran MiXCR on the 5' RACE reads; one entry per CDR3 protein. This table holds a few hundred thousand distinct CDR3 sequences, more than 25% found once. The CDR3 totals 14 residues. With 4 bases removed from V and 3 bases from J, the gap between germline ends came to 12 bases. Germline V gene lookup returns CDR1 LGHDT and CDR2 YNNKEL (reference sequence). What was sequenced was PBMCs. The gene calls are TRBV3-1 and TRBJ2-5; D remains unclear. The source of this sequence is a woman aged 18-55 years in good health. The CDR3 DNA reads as TGTGCCAGCAGCCCCAGCGAGGTTAAAGAGACCCAGTACTTC. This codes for CASSPSEVKETQYF.